Sequencing of this T cell receptor (beta chain) was carried out in a study of cytomegalovirus exposure and HLA in healthy donors. From germline, CDR1 is SGHTA and CDR2 FQGNSA. This CDR3 is 12 amino acids long. V was cut by 1 base and J by 10 bases, with 5 bases left in between. Primers included in the PCR were 60 Vbeta and 13 Jbeta primers. Method: immunoSEQ multiplex PCR; TCRdb's copy keeps in-frame clones and lacks some. The table lists about 130,000 clones, 55% to 75% of them singletons. This receptor was obtained from a man in his thirties or forties in good health and CMV-seronegative. This sequence joins TRBV7-2 and TRBJ1-6; D not resolved. Sequencing used PBMCs. The CDR3 DNA reads TGTGCCAGCAGCTTAGAGGAGTCACCCCTCCACTTT. This encodes CASSLEESPLHF.